Shown below are 21 T cell receptor beta chains from a single sample sequenced in a study of regulatory T cells in long-lasting Graves disease. Time point specified: newly diagnosed GD, antithyroid drugs for less than 3 months. The TCR library used RNA extracted from PBMCs. Sequencing libraries for TCR beta were prepared with iRepertoire HTBI primers and Arm-PCR of CDR3 regions. MiXCR, run by TCRdb on the multiplex PCR reads, gives a single entry per CDR3 protein. The sample lists about 610,000 distinct CDR3 sequences, about 16% occurring once. The sample was also reused in another study, on T cells in Graves' hyperthyroidism and ophthalmopathy.

Sequencing used peripheral blood mononuclear cells (PBMCs), obtained at new diagnosis, from a patient treated with antithyroid drugs. The receptors were sampled from a man aged 18 to 35 with Graves disease.

The rearrangement links TRBV5-5 to TRBJ1-5; 9 nucleotides align to TRBD1. Germline assignment: CDR1 SGHKS and CDR2 YYEKEE (reference sequence). Losses at the gene ends were 4 bases for V and 0 bases for J; bases not matched to a gene: 5. The CDR3 totals 16 residues. CDR3 nucleotide sequence: TGTGCCAGCAGCCCGCGGGACAGGGATAGCAATCAGCCCCAGCATTTT. Translating it yields CASSPRDRDSNQPQHF.

This clonotype came up many times. The J gene is TRBJ1-5, the V gene TRBV2; 7 nucleotides align to TRBD1. V was clipped by 3 bases and J by 4 bases; unmatched bases: 3. Germline CDR1 and CDR2: SNHLY and FYNNEI. This CDR3 is 14 amino acids long. The CDR3 coding sequence is TGTGCCAGCAGTGACACAGGGGAAAATCAGCCCCAGCATTTT. Its protein is CASSDTGENQPQHF.

This clonotype has ten or more counts. The chain recombines TRBV28 with TRBJ2-2; weak D call: TRBD1 (5 bases). The ends were cut back, 6 bases at V and 0 bases at J, with 14 bases in the middle. This CDR3 spans 16 amino acids. From germline, CDR1 is MDHEN and CDR2 SYDVKM. CDR3 loop: CASRGWGATNTGELFF. The DNA for the CDR3 is TGTGCCAGCAGGGGGTGGGGCGCCACGAACACCGGGGAGCTGTTTTTT.

The chain joins TRBV7-9 to TRBJ1-2; D is undetermined. Germline V gene lookup returns CDR1 SEHNR and CDR2 FQNEAQ (reference sequence). The CDR3 loop spans 17 amino acids. The ends were cut back, 5 bases at V and 3 bases at J, with 22 bases in the middle. CDR3 amino acids: CASSPPDGPVVDYGYTF. Here the CDR3 DNA reads TGTGCCAGCAGCCCTCCCGATGGGCCCGTTGTCGACTATGGCTACACCTTC.

This clonotype has a count of ten or more. The V and J genes are TRBV7-3 and TRBJ2-3, with D hard to call. The V and J ends lost 5 bases and 1 base respectively, with 7 bases between them. The CDR3 length is 13 residues. The germline V gene encodes CDR1 SGHTA and CDR2 FQGTGA. The CDR3 spells CASSPLRTDTQYF. The CDR3 nucleotides are TGTGCCAGCAGCCCCCTACGCACAGATACGCAGTATTTT.

This clonotype was recorded a few times. The chain uses TRBV15 and TRBJ2-5; D is perhaps TRBD2 (7 bases). The CDR3 length is 12 residues. The V and J ends lost 5 bases and 6 bases respectively, with 10 bases between them. CDR1 is LNHNV, CDR2 YYDKDF, per germline (reference sequence). CDR3: CATSGGAKTQYF. The CDR3 DNA reads TGTGCCACCAGCGGGGGGGCCAAGACCCAGTACTTC.

This clonotype has only a few counts. This rearrangement joins TRBV20-1 to TRBJ2-7, with D unresolved. V lost 1 base and J 3 bases, leaving 13 bases between the germline ends. In germline, CDR1 is DFQATT, CDR2 SNEGSKA (reference sequence). This CDR3 has 14 residues. In nucleotides, the CDR3 is TGCAGTGCTAGAGGAGAAATAGCAAACTACGAGCAGTACTTC. This sequence encodes CSARGEIANYEQYF.

Many counts were recorded for this clonotype. The chain carries TRBV5-6 and TRBJ1-3, with D hard to call. Germline V gene data show CDR1 as SGHDT and CDR2 as YYEEEE. V lost 0 bases to trimming and J lost 2 bases, with 18 bases between them. This CDR3 has 18 amino acids. The CDR3 DNA sequence: TGTGCCAGCAGCTTGGATTGGGATCCAAACTCACCTGGAAACACCATATATTTT. Translated: CASSLDWDPNSPGNTIYF.

This clonotype was recorded many times. V gene TRBV3-1 combines with J gene TRBJ2-1, with 13 nucleotides matching TRBD2. The CDR3 totals 16 residues. After removal of 3 bases from V and 7 bases from J, the junction contained 6 bases not matched to a gene. Germline V lookup: CDR1 LGHDT, CDR2 YNNKEL (reference sequence). For the CDR3, the DNA is TGTGCCAGCAGCCAGTCAGGACTAGCGGGGGTAAATGAGCAGTTCTTC. Its protein product is CASSQSGLAGVNEQFF.

With respect to this clonotype: One end of the junction varies from germline; a read error may be responsible. The chain links TRBV5-1 to TRBJ2-2, with D perhaps TRBD1 or TRBD2 (5 bases each). In germline, CDR1 is SGHRS, CDR2 YFSETQ. This CDR3 has 14 residues. Here the CDR3 DNA reads TGCGCCAGCAGCGGGACCGCTAACACCGGGGAGCCGTTTTTT. Encoded protein: CASSGTANTGEPFF. Using reference TRBV5-1 and TRBJ2-2 for the parts outside the CDR3, the full variable domain is KAGVTQTPRYLIKTRGQQVTLSCSPISGHRSVSWYQQTPGQGLQFLFEYFSETQRNKGNFPGRFSGRQFSNSRSEMNVSTLELGDSALYLCASSGTANTGEPFFGEGSRLTVL.

This clonotype was counted between two and nine times. V is TRBV10-1 and J is TRBJ2-7, with 9 bases lining up with TRBD2. Germline-derived CDR1 and CDR2 are WNHNN and SYGVQD (reference sequence). After removal of 0 bases from V and 6 bases from J, the junction contained 6 bases not matched to a gene. The CDR3 spans 15 residues. For the CDR3, the DNA is TGCGCCAGCAGTGAGTCGGATAGCGGGAGAGGCGAGCAGTACTTC. Translation: CASSESDSGRGEQYF.

The J gene is TRBJ2-7, the V gene TRBV9, with D perhaps matching TRBD1 or TRBD2 (5 bases each). Germline-derived CDR1 and CDR2 are SGDLS and YYNGEE. The CDR3 spans 14 residues. Deletions cut 7 bases from V and 6 bases from J, with 20 bases between. CDR3 region: CASSEGTPPAEQYF. In nucleotides, the CDR3 is TGTGCCAGCTCTGAAGGGACGCCCCCCGCCGAGCAGTACTTC.

The chain uses TRBV4-1 and TRBJ2-3; 11 nucleotides align to TRBD2. V lost 3 bases to trimming and J lost 5 bases; unmatched junction nucleotides: 4. The V gene's germline CDR1 is MGHRA and CDR2 YSYEKL. The CDR3 has 15 residues. The CDR3 is CASSQTSGNIDTQYF. The CDR3, as DNA: TGCGCCAGCAGCCAGACTAGCGGGAATATAGATACGCAGTATTTT.

The J gene is TRBJ2-3, the V gene TRBV7-3; perhaps TRBD2 as D (5 bases). V shed 5 bases and J shed 2 bases, with 20 bases lying between them. Germline CDR1 reads SGHTA; CDR2 reads FQGTGA. There are 17 residues in the CDR3. The CDR3 DNA reads as TGTGCCAGCAGCCAACCCAAGGAGGAGGTGGCCACAGATACGCAGTATTTT. This gives the protein CASSQPKEEVATDTQYF.

This clonotype was picked up many times. The chain uses TRBV29-1 and TRBJ2-3, with 10 bases matching TRBD2. The CDR3 covers 15 residues. Germline V gene lookup returns CDR1 SQVTM and CDR2 ANQGSEA. Unmatched junction bases numbered 8, after V lost 6 bases and J lost 2 bases. CDR3 bases: TGCAGCGTCGCGGGGGGGACTAGCGCCACAGATACGCAGTATTTT. Its protein product is CSVAGGTSATDTQYF.

Many counts were recorded for this clonotype. This sequence joins TRBV20-1 and TRBJ1-5; weak D call: TRBD1 (6 bases). The CDR3 spans 14 residues. The V and J ends lost 6 bases and 4 bases respectively, with 16 bases between them. Germline V CDR1 and CDR2: DFQATT, SNEGSKA (reference sequence). CDR3 sequence reads: CSASLGQPNQPQHF. The CDR3 DNA follows: TGCAGTGCATCACTAGGACAGCCTAATCAGCCCCAGCATTTT.

In its sample, this clonotype was seen many times. V usage is TRBV12-5 and J usage is TRBJ2-7; D might be TRBD1 (5 bases). V was cut by 6 bases and J by 1 base, with 16 bases left in between. The CDR3 runs 15 residues. Germline loops: CDR1 LGHNT, CDR2 FRNRAP. CDR3 amino acids: CASGHTGRSSYEQYF. CDR3 DNA: TGTGCTAGTGGGCATACAGGTCGGAGTTCCTACGAGCAGTACTTC.

This clonotype was recorded at least ten times. The junction does not match germline at one end; this may be a read error. V gene TRBV7-9 combines with J gene TRBJ2-1; 12 bases agree with TRBD2. Germline loops: CDR1 SEHNR, CDR2 FQNEAQ (reference sequence). The CDR3 has 17 residues. The CDR3 sequence is CANSSPRASGRANEQFF. The CDR3 region has the DNA TGTGCCAACAGCTCTCCTAGGGCTAGCGGGAGGGCAAATGAGCAGTTCTTC.

This clonotype was counted between two and nine times. The V and J genes are TRBV6-1 and TRBJ1-6; no reliable D call. V lost 3 bases and J 6 bases, leaving 12 bases between the germline ends. Germline CDR1 is MNHNS and CDR2 is SASEGT. This CDR3 comprises 15 residues. Here the CDR3 DNA reads TGTGCCAGCAGTGAGGCTTTCCTTGCTAATTCACCCCTCCACTTT. Protein sequence: CASSEAFLANSPLHF.

This clonotype was observed a few times. The chain is built from TRBV20-1 and TRBJ1-1; no clear D. Trimming took 3 bases from V and 7 from J, leaving 9 bases between them. The CDR3 loop spans 11 amino acids. Germline V lookup: CDR1 DFQATT, CDR2 SNEGSKA (reference sequence). CDR3 bases: TGCAGTGCTAGGGTTTTCGGTGAAGCTTTCTTT. Protein: CSARVFGEAFF.

The CDR3 DNA follows: TGTGCCAGCAGCTTACAGCGGGAAGGCACCGGGGAGCTGTTTTTT. Its protein is CASSLQREGTGELFF. The chain is built from TRBV7-3 and TRBJ2-2; 7 nucleotides line up with TRBD2. The CDR3 is 15 amino acids. Losses at the gene ends were 2 bases for V and 4 bases for J; bases not matched to a gene: 4. Germline-derived CDR1 and CDR2 are SGHTA and FQGTGA.